Below, one T cell receptor (beta chain) is given with its context. The data are from a study of blood T cell repertoires in COVID-19. Study as a whole: Samples of COVID-19 (acute and convalescent) were obtained from the United States, Italy and Spain. The analysed material was cDNA or gDNA that came from T cells, B-cell-depleted T cells, or PBMCs.

Per the study methods: Estimation of nucleated cell counts relied on the amplification of reference gene primers. The data were produced by immunoSEQ multiplex PCR, yet TCRdb's version contains in-frame clones alone and is incomplete. V and J calls and clone size are those listed in that table; D and trimming were worked out from the DNA. This sample has roughly 28,000 clones, with roughly four fifths found just once. V was clipped by 6 bases and J by 1 base; unmatched bases: 5. This CDR3 is 15 amino acids long. The germline gives CDR1 MDHEN, CDR2 SYDVKM. This clonotype was sampled from a man in his 70s with acute or convalescent COVID-19. The chain uses TRBV28 and TRBJ1-5; 8 bases fit TRBD1. The sample was peripheral blood. Here the CDR3 DNA reads TGTGCCAGCAGCCAGGGACAGGACAGCAATCAGCCCCAGCATTTT. Protein sequence: CASSQGQDSNQPQHF.